This T cell receptor (beta chain) was identified during a study of cytomegalovirus exposure and HLA in healthy donors. Across the study: Later analysis reported that the 110 or so validation repertoires shared the platform of the 600 to 750 first-cohort repertoires.

Overall study results and limits: According to the study, around 160 TCR beta chains were cytomegalovirus-associated.

Assay: immunoSEQ multiplex PCR; the TCRdb copy retains only in-frame clones and omits some. The sample lists 90,000 to 130,000 clones, roughly 84% occurring once. CDR3 size: 13 residues. Germline loops: CDR1 MNHEY, CDR2 SVGAGI. V lost 6 bases, J lost 7 bases, and 7 bases stayed unmatched. This clone was seen a few times. Its antigen is still unknown. This chain links TRBV6-5 with TRBJ1-2; TRBD1 matches 8 bases. Sequenced input: PBMCs. This TCR was recovered from a woman aged 18-29 years in good health and CMV-seronegative. The CDR3 loop reads CASSLGQGGGYTF. CDR3 in DNA: TGTGCCAGCAGCCTAGGACAGGGTGGTGGCTACACCTTC.